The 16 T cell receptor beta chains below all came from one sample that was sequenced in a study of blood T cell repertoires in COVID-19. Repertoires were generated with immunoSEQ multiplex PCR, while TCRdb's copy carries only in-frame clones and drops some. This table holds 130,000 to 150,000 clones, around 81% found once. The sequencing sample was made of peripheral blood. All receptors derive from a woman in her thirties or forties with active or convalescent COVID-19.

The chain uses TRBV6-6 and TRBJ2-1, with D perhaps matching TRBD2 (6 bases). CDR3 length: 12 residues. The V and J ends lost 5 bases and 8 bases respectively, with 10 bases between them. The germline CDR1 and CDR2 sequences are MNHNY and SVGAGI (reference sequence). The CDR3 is CASSPRLDEQFF. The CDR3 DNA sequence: TGTGCCAGCAGTCCTCGACTAGATGAGCAGTTCTTC.

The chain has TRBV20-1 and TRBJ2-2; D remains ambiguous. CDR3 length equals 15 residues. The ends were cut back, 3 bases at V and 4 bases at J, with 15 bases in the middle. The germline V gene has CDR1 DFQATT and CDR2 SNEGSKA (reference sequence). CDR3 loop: CSASGLPGVTGELFF. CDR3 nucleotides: TGCAGTGCTAGTGGGCTACCCGGAGTCACCGGGGAGCTGTTTTTT.

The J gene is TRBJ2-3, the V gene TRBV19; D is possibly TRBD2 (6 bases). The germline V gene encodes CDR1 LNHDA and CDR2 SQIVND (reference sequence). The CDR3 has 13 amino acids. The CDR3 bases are TGTGGCTTTGGGGGAGGTTCCGCAGATACGCAGTATTTT. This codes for CGFGGGSADTQYF.

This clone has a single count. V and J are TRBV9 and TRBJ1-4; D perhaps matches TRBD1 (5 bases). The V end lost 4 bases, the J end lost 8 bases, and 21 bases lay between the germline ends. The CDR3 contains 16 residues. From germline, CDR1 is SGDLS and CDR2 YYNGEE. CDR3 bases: TGTGCCAGCAGCAAGGCTCCGACGGGGGGTAGGGAAAAACTGTTTTTT. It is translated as CASSKAPTGGREKLFF.

The CDR3 sequence is CASRLAGGYEQYF. CDR3 in DNA: TGTGCCAGCAGATTAGCGGGAGGTTACGAGCAGTACTTC. The rearrangement links TRBV27 to TRBJ2-7; 10 nucleotides agree with TRBD2. The CDR3 totals 13 residues. V shed 6 bases and J 4 bases; nucleotides not matched to a gene: 3. Germline CDR1 reads MNHEY; CDR2 reads SMNVEV (reference sequence).

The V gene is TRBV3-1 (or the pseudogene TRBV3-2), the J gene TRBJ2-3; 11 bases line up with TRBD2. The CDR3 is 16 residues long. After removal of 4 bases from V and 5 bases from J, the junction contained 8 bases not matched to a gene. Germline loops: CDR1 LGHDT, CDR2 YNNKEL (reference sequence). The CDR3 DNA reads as TGTGCCAGCAGCCTCCGTAGCGGGGGGGCTGGAGATACGCAGTATTTT. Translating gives CASSLRSGGAGDTQYF.

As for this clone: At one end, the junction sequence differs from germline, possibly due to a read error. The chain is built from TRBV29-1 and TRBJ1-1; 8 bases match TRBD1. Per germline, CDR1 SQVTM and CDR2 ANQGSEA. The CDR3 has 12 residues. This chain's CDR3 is CSVPLRAGGPCF. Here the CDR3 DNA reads TGCAGCGTCCCCCTCCGGGCAGGGGGCCCGTGTTTT. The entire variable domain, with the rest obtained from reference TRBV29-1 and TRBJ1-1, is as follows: SAVISQKPSRDICQRGTSLTIQCQVDSQVTMMFWYRQQPGQSLTLIATANQGSEATYESGFVIDKFPISRPNLTFSTLTVSNMSPEDSSIYLCSVPLRAGGPCFGQGTRLTVV.

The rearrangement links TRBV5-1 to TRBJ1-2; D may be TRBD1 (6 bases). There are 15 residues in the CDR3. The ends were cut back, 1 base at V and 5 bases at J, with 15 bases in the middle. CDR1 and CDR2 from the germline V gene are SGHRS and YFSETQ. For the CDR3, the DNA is TGCGCCAGCAGCTTGAGTCAAGGGGGACAATATGGCTACACCTTC. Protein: CASSLSQGGQYGYTF. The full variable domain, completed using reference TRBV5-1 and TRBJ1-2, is KAGVTQTPRYLIKTRGQQVTLSCSPISGHRSVSWYQQTPGQGLQFLFEYFSETQRNKGNFPGRFSGRQFSNSRSEMNVSTLELGDSALYLCASSLSQGGQYGYTFGSGTRLTVV.

The CDR3 loop is CASSLTEGVPQHF. For the CDR3, the DNA is TGTGCCAGCAGCTTAACCGAGGGCGTGCCCCAGCATTTT. This chain connects TRBV7-8 to TRBJ1-5; unclear D gene. Per germline, CDR1 SGHVS and CDR2 FQNEAQ. V was cut by 2 bases and J by 9 bases, with 11 bases left in between. CDR3 size: 13 residues.

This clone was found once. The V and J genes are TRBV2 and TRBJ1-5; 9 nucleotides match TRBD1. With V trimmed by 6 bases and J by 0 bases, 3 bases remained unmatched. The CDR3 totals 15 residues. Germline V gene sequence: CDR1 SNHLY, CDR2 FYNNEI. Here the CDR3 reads CASRGTGNSNQPQHF. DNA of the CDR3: TGTGCCAGCAGGGGGACAGGGAATAGCAATCAGCCCCAGCATTTT.

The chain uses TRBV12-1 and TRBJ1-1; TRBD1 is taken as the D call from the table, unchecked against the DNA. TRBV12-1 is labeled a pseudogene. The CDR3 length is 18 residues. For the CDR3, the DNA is TGTGCCAGCAGCCTGGGACAGGGTATTATGACGATGAACACTGAAGCTTTCTTT. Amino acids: CASSLGQGIMTMNTEAFF.

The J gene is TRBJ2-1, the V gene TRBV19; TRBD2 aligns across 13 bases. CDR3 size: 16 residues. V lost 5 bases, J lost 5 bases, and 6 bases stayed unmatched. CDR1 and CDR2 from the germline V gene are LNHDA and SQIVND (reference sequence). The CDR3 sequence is CASSVLGTSGNNEQFF. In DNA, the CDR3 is TGTGCCAGTAGTGTCCTCGGGACTAGCGGGAACAATGAGCAGTTCTTC.

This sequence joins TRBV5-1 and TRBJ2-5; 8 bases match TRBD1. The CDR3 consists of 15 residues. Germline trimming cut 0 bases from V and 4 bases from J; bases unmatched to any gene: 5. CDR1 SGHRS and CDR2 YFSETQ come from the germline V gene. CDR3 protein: CASSLGSRGRETQYF. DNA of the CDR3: TGCGCCAGCAGCTTGGGTTCCAGGGGGCGAGAGACCCAGTACTTC.

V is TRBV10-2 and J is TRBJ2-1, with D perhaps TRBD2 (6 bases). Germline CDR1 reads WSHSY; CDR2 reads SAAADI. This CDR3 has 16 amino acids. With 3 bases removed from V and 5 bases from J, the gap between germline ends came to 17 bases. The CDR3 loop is CASSERRAYGDNEQFF. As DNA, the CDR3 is TGCGCCAGCAGTGAACGGAGGGCTTACGGGGACAATGAGCAGTTCTTC.

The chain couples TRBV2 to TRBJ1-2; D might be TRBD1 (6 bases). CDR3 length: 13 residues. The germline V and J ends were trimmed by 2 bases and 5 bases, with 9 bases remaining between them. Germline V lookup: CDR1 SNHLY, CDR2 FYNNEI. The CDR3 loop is CASSEQGKYGYTF. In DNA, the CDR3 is TGTGCCAGCAGTGAACAGGGGAAGTATGGCTACACCTTC.

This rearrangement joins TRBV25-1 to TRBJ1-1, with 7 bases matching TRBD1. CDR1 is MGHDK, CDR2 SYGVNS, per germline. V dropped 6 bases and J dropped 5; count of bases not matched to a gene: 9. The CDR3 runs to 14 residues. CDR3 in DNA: TGTGCCAGCAGGAGACAGGGTGGGTTTACTGAAGCTTTCTTT. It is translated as CASRRQGGFTEAFF.